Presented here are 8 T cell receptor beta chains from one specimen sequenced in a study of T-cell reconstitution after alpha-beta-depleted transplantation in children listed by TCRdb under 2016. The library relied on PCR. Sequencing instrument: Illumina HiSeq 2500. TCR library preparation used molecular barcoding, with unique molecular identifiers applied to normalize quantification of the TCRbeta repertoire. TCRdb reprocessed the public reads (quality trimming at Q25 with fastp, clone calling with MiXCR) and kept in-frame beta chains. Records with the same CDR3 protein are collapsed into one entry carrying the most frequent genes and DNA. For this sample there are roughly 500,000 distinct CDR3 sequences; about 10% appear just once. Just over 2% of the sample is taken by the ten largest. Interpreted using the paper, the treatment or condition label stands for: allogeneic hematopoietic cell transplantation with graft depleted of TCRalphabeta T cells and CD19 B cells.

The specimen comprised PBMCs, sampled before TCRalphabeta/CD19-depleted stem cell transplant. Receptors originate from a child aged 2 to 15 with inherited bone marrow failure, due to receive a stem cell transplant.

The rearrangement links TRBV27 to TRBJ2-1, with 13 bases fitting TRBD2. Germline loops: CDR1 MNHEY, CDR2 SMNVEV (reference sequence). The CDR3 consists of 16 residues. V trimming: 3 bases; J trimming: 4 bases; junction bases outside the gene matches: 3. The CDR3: CASSFRTSGGYNEQFF. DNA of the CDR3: TGTGCCAGCAGTTTTCGGACTAGCGGGGGTTACAATGAGCAGTTCTTC.

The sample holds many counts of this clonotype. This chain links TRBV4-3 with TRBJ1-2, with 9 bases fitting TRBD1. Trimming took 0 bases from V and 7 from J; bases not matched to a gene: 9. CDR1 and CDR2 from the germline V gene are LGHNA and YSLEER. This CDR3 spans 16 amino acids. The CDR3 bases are TGCGCCAGCAGCCAAGATCCCTACAGGGGGCAGGGTGGCTACACCTTC. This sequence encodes CASSQDPYRGQGGYTF.

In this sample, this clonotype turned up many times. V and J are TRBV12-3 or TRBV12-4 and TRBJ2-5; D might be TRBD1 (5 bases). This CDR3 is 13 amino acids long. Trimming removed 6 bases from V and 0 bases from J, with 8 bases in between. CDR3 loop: CASSQDNQETQYF. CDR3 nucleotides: TGTGCCAGCAGCCAGGACAACCAAGAGACCCAGTACTTC.

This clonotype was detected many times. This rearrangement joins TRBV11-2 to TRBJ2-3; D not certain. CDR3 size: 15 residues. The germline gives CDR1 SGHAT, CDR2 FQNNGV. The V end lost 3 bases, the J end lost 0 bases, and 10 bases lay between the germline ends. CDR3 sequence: CASSFTRRSTDTQYF. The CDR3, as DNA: TGTGCCAGCAGCTTCACCCGAAGAAGCACAGATACGCAGTATTTT.

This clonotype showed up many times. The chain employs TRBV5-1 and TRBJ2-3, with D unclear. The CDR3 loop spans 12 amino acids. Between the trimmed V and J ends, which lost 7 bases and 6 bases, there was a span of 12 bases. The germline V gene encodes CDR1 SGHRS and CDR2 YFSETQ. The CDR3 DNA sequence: TGCGCCAGCTGCCTTGGGGTGGATACGCAGTATTTT. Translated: CASCLGVDTQYF.

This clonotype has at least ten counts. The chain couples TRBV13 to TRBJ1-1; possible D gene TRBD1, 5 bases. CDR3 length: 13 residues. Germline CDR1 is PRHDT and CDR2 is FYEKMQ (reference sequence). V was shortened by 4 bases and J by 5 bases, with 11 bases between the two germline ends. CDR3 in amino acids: CASSSSYRTEAFF. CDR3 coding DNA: TGTGCCAGCAGCTCCTCGTACAGGACTGAAGCTTTCTTT.

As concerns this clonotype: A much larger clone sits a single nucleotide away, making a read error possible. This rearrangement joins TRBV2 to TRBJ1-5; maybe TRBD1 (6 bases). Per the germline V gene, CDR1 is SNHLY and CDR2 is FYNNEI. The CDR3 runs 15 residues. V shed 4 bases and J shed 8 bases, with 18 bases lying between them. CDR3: CASSAGAVYDEPQHF. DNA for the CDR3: TGTGCCAGCAGTGCAGGGGCGGTGTACGATGAGCCCCAGCATTTT.

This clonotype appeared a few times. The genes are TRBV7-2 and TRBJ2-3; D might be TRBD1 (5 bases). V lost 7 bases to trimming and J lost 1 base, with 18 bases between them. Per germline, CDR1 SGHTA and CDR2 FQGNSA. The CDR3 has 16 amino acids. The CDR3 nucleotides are TGTGCCAGCACCCCCGGGCTTGCCAGGGGCACAGATACGCAGTATTTT. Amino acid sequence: CASTPGLARGTDTQYF.